A single sample is the source of the 9 T cell receptor beta chains below, sequenced in a study of cytomegalovirus exposure and HLA in healthy donors (dated by TCRdb to about 2017). Libraries were constructed by the immunoSEQ multiplex PCR assay. For the multiplex PCR, a mixture combining 60 forward primers for TCR Vbeta segments and 13 reverse primers for TCR Jbeta segments was used. Sourced from immuneACCESS, this table was stored by TCRdb with only in-frame sequences that have V and J called. A share of the clones is absent; for the studies checked, an unresolved V gene accounts for under half, and the remainder has no known explanation. This sample comprises fewer than 200,000 clones, roughly 76% of them detected only once. Less than 15% of the sample belongs to the ten largest clones. Sequencing used PBMCs. The source is a woman between 45 and 60 years old in good health and CMV-seronegative.

The chain combines TRBV30 with TRBJ2-1; TRBD1 agrees at 8 bases. CDR1 is GTSNPN and CDR2 is SVGIG in the germline V gene (reference sequence). There are 17 residues in the CDR3. Trimming took 5 bases from V and 8 from J; bases not matched to a gene: 20. The DNA for the CDR3 is TGTGCCTGGGCTAAGCCTTACAGGGGGAGGAATGGGGATGAGCAGTTCTTC. It codes for CAWAKPYRGRNGDEQFF.

The gene calls are TRBV7-9 and TRBJ2-1, with 12 bases that match TRBD2. Germline-derived CDR1 and CDR2 are SEHNR and FQNEAQ (reference sequence). The junction had 10 bases not matched to a gene; V was cut back by 7 bases and J by 0 bases. This CDR3 is built from 18 residues. This chain's CDR3 is CASTAGTSGLSSYNEQFF. The DNA for the CDR3 is TGTGCCAGCACCGCCGGGACTAGCGGGCTGAGCTCCTACAATGAGCAGTTCTTC.

This chain connects TRBV4-3 to TRBJ2-3; the D gene is possibly TRBD2 (6 bases). The CDR3 length is 17 residues. Germline-derived CDR1 and CDR2 are LGHNA and YSLEER. V was shortened by 0 bases and J by 0 bases, with 13 bases between the two germline ends. The CDR3 DNA reads as TGCGCCAGCAGCCAAGACTTGATTCTAGCGAGCACAGATACGCAGTATTTT. Its translation: CASSQDLILASTDTQYF.

The rearrangement joins TRBV5-1 to TRBJ1-3; 10 positions match TRBD1. This CDR3 region has 17 residues. CDR1 SGHRS and CDR2 YFSETQ come from the germline V gene. V lost 4 bases to trimming and J lost 3 bases; unmatched junction nucleotides: 10. CDR3 in amino acids: CASSPRTGGKGGNTIYF. CDR3 DNA: TGCGCCAGCAGCCCTAGGACAGGGGGTAAGGGTGGAAACACCATATATTTT.

J is TRBJ2-7 and V is TRBV4-1, with 9 bases aligning to TRBD2. After removal of 0 bases from V and 4 bases from J, the junction contained 4 bases not matched to a gene. Germline V lookup: CDR1 MGHRA, CDR2 YSYEKL. This CDR3 spans 15 amino acids. The chain's CDR3 is CASSQDRGGAYEQYF. DNA of the CDR3: TGCGCCAGCAGCCAAGATCGCGGGGGGGCTTACGAGCAGTACTTC.

In its sample, this clone was seen a few times. The chain has TRBV5-6 and TRBJ2-7, with a possible D match to TRBD1 (6 bases). V was clipped by 7 bases and J by 3 bases, with 23 bases between them. CDR1 SGHDT and CDR2 YYEEEE come from the germline V gene. This CDR3 has 16 amino acids. Here the CDR3 DNA reads TGTGCCAGCCAAACCACCCAGGGCCGGGACAACTACGAGCAGTACTTC. Its translation is CASQTTQGRDNYEQYF.

This clone was recorded a few times. The chain links TRBV2 to TRBJ1-4; D is perhaps TRBD1 (5 bases). CDR3 size: 13 residues. Trimming shortened V by 7 bases and J by 5 bases, and 11 bases separated the two germline ends. Germline CDR1 is SNHLY and CDR2 is FYNNEI. This CDR3 is CASNQGMNEKLFF. The CDR3 DNA sequence: TGTGCCAGCAACCAGGGTATGAATGAAAAACTGTTTTTT.

The chain couples TRBV9 to TRBJ1-1, with TRBD1 as a possible D gene (6 bases). There are 13 residues in the CDR3. Germline lookup yields CDR1 SGDLS and CDR2 YYNGEE. The V and J ends lost 2 bases and 10 bases respectively, with 15 bases between them. For the CDR3, the DNA is TGTGCCAGCAGCGTCGGGCAGGGGCTGACAGCTTTCTTT. Translation: CASSVGQGLTAFF.

The gene calls are TRBV5-1 and TRBJ2-3; possibly TRBD2 for D (5 bases). Germline V gene sequence: CDR1 SGHRS, CDR2 YFSETQ. The CDR3 contains 15 residues. V was cut by 0 bases and J by 5 bases, with 13 bases left in between. CDR3 region: CASSLGGSRRDTQYF. The CDR3 nucleotides read TGCGCCAGCAGCTTGGGAGGGTCCAGGAGAGATACGCAGTATTTT.